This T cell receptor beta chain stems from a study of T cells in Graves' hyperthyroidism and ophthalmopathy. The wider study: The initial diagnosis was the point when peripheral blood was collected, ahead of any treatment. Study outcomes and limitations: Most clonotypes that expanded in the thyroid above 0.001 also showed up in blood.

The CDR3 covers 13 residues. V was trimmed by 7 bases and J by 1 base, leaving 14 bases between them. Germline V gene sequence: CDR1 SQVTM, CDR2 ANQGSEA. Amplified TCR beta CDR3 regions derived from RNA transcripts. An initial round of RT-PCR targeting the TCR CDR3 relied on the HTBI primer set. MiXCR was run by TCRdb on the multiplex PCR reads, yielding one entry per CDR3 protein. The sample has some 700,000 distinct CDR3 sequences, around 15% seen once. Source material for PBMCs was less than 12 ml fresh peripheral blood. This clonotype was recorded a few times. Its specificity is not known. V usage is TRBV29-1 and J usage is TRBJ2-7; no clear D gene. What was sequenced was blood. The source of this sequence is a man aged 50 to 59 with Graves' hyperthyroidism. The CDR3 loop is CSACQSVSYEQYF. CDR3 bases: TGCAGCGCCTGCCAATCCGTTTCCTACGAGCAGTACTTC.